These 13 T cell receptor beta chains were all obtained from the same sample, sequenced in a study of T-cell reconstitution after alpha-beta-depleted transplantation in children. TCRbeta library preparation incorporated unique molecular identifiers. TCRdb recomputed calls from the PCR reads with MiXCR, one row per CDR3 protein. The table includes 250,000 to 400,000 distinct CDR3 sequences, approximately 23% detected once. Sample: PBMCs, mostly from graft donor cells, taken 180 days after TCRalphabeta/CD19-depleted stem cell transplant. The receptors shown here come from a male patient under 18 who had a stem cell transplant for acute lymphoblastic leukemia, so the T cells may come from the graft donor.

The J gene is TRBJ1-5, the V gene TRBV29-1; possible D gene TRBD1, 5 bases. The germline CDR1 and CDR2 sequences are SQVTM and ANQGSEA. V gave up 5 bases and J gave up 2 bases, with 13 bases separating them. This CDR3 contains 14 residues. Here the CDR3 DNA reads TGCAGCGTTTTGGGCCAGGGTGGCAATCAGCCCCAGCATTTT. It is translated as CSVLGQGGNQPQHF.

This clonotype was seen a handful of times. The chain employs TRBV29-1 and TRBJ2-2; the match to TRBD1 covers 8 bases. Per germline, CDR1 SQVTM and CDR2 ANQGSEA. With 6 bases clipped from V and 4 bases from J, the junction kept 10 bases outside the gene matches. The CDR3 loop spans 15 amino acids. CDR3 residues: CSVLGQGTGTGELFF. The CDR3 bases are TGCAGCGTCCTAGGACAGGGAACGGGCACCGGGGAGCTGTTTTTT.

The chain uses TRBV11-1 and TRBJ2-1; D remains ambiguous. CDR1 SGHAT and CDR2 FQDESV come from the germline V gene (reference sequence). The CDR3 has 14 residues. Trimming stripped 1 base from V and 5 bases from J, with 9 bases between. CDR3 amino acids: CASSLVRRDNEQFF. The CDR3 nucleotides are TGTGCCAGCAGCTTAGTCCGGAGAGACAATGAGCAGTTCTTC. Full variable domain (remainder filled in from reference TRBV11-1 and TRBJ2-1): EAEVAQSPRYKITEKSQAVAFWCDPISGHATLYWYRQILGQGPELLVQFQDESVVDDSQLPKDRFSAERLKGVDSTLKIQPAELGDSAMYLCASSLVRRDNEQFFGPGTRLTVL.

Only a few counts were recorded for this clonotype. This sequence joins TRBV29-1 and TRBJ1-1, with D perhaps matching TRBD1 (6 bases). CDR1 is SQVTM and CDR2 is ANQGSEA in the germline V gene. Trimming removed 3 bases at V and 4 bases at J, with 12 bases between. The CDR3 extends over 13 amino acids. The CDR3 protein is CSVEDSLVTEAFF. CDR3 nucleotides: TGCAGCGTTGAGGACAGTTTAGTCACTGAAGCTTTCTTT.

This chain uses TRBV29-1 with TRBJ2-1; D perhaps matches TRBD1 (5 bases). The CDR3 covers 15 residues. Germline lookup yields CDR1 SQVTM and CDR2 ANQGSEA. Trimming pared 1 base from V and 4 bases from J, leaving 14 bases between. CDR3 sequence: CSVEVGLAGYNEQFF. CDR3 coding DNA: TGCAGCGTTGAAGTCGGGCTCGCAGGGTACAATGAGCAGTTCTTC.

This sequence joins TRBV5-1 and TRBJ2-7, with D perhaps TRBD1 (6 bases). The CDR3 loop spans 15 amino acids. V was trimmed by 2 bases and J by 6 bases, leaving 18 bases between them. Per the germline V gene, CDR1 is SGHRS and CDR2 is YFSETQ. CDR3 DNA sequence: TGCGCCAGCAGCTTAACGGGACAAGAGATTGGCGAGCAGTACTTC. Protein product: CASSLTGQEIGEQYF.

This clonotype occurred many times. The chain combines TRBV12-3 or TRBV12-4 with TRBJ2-1, with D maybe TRBD1 (6 bases). The CDR3 loop spans 17 amino acids. The V gene lost 3 bases and the J gene lost 3 bases, with 18 bases spanning the gap. The CDR3 DNA follows: TGTGCCAGCAGTTTGGTCCAGGGGCGCGTGGTCTACAATGAGCAGTTCTTC. Residues: CASSLVQGRVVYNEQFF.

There are a few counts of this clonotype. The V gene is TRBV7-9, the J gene TRBJ2-1; the D gene could be TRBD1 or TRBD2 (5 bases each). There are 16 residues in the CDR3. Germline CDR1 SEHNR, CDR2 FQNEAQ (reference sequence). V was clipped by 3 bases and J by 4 bases, with 16 bases between them. The CDR3 bases are TGTGCCAGCAGCTTGGGGACCTCCGGGCTTTACAATGAGCAGTTCTTC. Its translation: CASSLGTSGLYNEQFF.

The chain recombines TRBV11-2 with TRBJ1-4, with 8 bases identical to TRBD1. V shed 0 bases and J 10 bases; nucleotides not matched to a gene: 13. Germline assignment: CDR1 SGHAT and CDR2 FQNNGV. The CDR3 loop spans 17 amino acids. The CDR3 region is CASSLDYRGTDLGKLFF. The CDR3 DNA is TGTGCCAGCAGCTTAGATTACAGGGGGACTGATTTAGGAAAACTGTTTTTT.

The chain carries TRBV5-1 and TRBJ2-5; D is uncertain. The CDR3 runs to 13 residues. Trimming left V 2 bases short and J 6 bases short, with 11 bases between. CDR1 is SGHRS, CDR2 YFSETQ, per germline. The CDR3 DNA reads as TGCGCCAGCAGCTTCTTTGGGGATAAGACCCAGTACTTC. Translating it yields CASSFFGDKTQYF. Full variable domain (outside the CDR3, taken from reference TRBV5-1 and TRBJ2-5): KAGVTQTPRYLIKTRGQQVTLSCSPISGHRSVSWYQQTPGQGLQFLFEYFSETQRNKGNFPGRFSGRQFSNSRSEMNVSTLELGDSALYLCASSFFGDKTQYFGPGTRLLVL.

Regarding this clonotype: At one end, the junction sequence differs from germline, possibly due to a read error. The rearrangement links TRBV4-1 to TRBJ2-6; D gene unclear. In germline, CDR1 is MGHRA, CDR2 YSYEKL. The CDR3 runs to 15 residues. The CDR3 region has the DNA TGCGCCAGCAGACAAGTTTTCTCTGGGGCCAACGTCCTGACTTTC. This encodes CASRQVFSGANVLTF.

J is TRBJ2-1 and V is TRBV7-2; no clear D gene. CDR3 length: 15 amino acids. Trimming removed 6 bases at V and 0 bases at J, with 12 bases between. CDR1 is SGHTA, CDR2 FQGNSA, per germline. The CDR3 region has the DNA TGTGCCAGCAGGCCATCGCCGAGCTCCTACAATGAGCAGTTCTTC. It yields the protein CASRPSPSSYNEQFF. Drawing the rest from reference TRBV7-2 and TRBJ2-1, the complete variable domain is GAGVSQSPSNKVTEKGKDVELRCDPISGHTALYWYRQSLGQGLEFLIYFQGNSAPDKSGLPSDRFSAERTGGSVSTLTIQRTQQEDSAVYLCASRPSPSSYNEQFFGPGTRLTVL.

This chain links TRBV29-1 with TRBJ2-3; D not resolved. Trimming removed 8 bases from V and 9 bases from J, with 12 bases in between. The V gene's germline CDR1 is SQVTM and CDR2 ANQGSEA. The length of the CDR3 is 10 residues. CDR3 DNA: TGCAGCTCCCTCCTAGAAACGCAGTATTTT. Its translation: CSSLLETQYF.